These 18 T cell receptor beta chains were sequenced from one sample in a study of T cell responses to AZD1222 COVID-19 vaccine. Here immunoSEQ multiplex PCR was the method, and the copy in TCRdb shows in-frame clones only, minus some. The data show 86,000 or so clones, around 83% seen once. Specimen: peripheral blood, collected 28 days after the second AZD1222 dose. The receptors come from an adult who received the AZD1222 COVID-19 vaccine.

The J gene is TRBJ2-2, the V gene TRBV2; D might be TRBD1 (5 bases). This CDR3 region has 14 residues. V was trimmed by 4 bases and J by 6 bases, leaving 12 bases between them. Germline V gives CDR1 SNHLY, CDR2 FYNNEI. The CDR3 DNA reads TGTGCCAGCAGTGTTCAGGGTCCGTCCGGGGAGCTGTTTTTT. It specifies CASSVQGPSGELFF.

As concerns this clone: Other DNA sequences in the same sample also yield this CDR3. The V call is TRBV5-1, the J call TRBJ1-3, with 7 bases that match TRBD1. J gave up 2 bases and V 0 bases, and 2 bases lay outside the gene matches. CDR1 and CDR2 from the germline V gene are SGHRS and YFSETQ. The CDR3 is made up of 15 amino acids. The CDR3, as DNA: TGCGCCAGCAGCTTGGAGACAGGGACTGGAAACACCATATATTTT. Protein product: CASSLETGTGNTIYF.

V is TRBV19 and J is TRBJ2-7, with 8 positions matching TRBD1. V shed 3 bases and J 3 bases; nucleotides not matched to a gene: 10. Germline values: CDR1 LNHDA, CDR2 SQIVND (reference sequence). The CDR3 runs to 16 residues. In nucleotides, the CDR3 is TGTGCCAGTAGTATGACTAGGACAGGGTTTGGCTACGAGCAGTACTTC. Encoded protein: CASSMTRTGFGYEQYF.

V is TRBV28 and J is TRBJ1-5; maybe TRBD1 (5 bases). This CDR3 contains 13 residues. The germline gives CDR1 MDHEN, CDR2 SYDVKM. The V end was cut by 10 bases, the J end by 4 bases, with 14 bases between. The CDR3 loop is CAILKGANQPQHF. CDR3 DNA sequence: TGTGCCATCCTAAAAGGGGCAAATCAGCCCCAGCATTTT.

This chain uses TRBV9 with TRBJ2-7; D is unclear. Germline CDR1 and CDR2: SGDLS and YYNGEE. The CDR3 is made up of 15 amino acids. The V gene lost 0 bases and the J gene lost 3 bases, with 13 bases spanning the gap. DNA for the CDR3: TGTGCCAGCAGCGTAGGTGTTGCGGATATCTACGAGCAGTACTTC. Protein product: CASSVGVADIYEQYF.

The chain has TRBV7-2 and TRBJ2-3; D possibly uses TRBD1 or TRBD2 (6 bases each). The V gene lost 8 bases and the J gene lost 3 bases, with 12 bases spanning the gap. CDR3 length: 13 amino acids. Germline CDR1 reads SGHTA; CDR2 reads FQGNSA. CDR3 nucleotide sequence: TGTGCCAGCGGACAGCGGGCGACAGATACGCAGTATTTT. As protein: CASGQRATDTQYF.

This clone was found a few times. The gene calls are TRBV7-8 and TRBJ1-5; tentative D call: TRBD1 (6 bases). V was trimmed by 6 bases and J by 5 bases, leaving 20 bases between them. From germline, CDR1 is SGHVS and CDR2 FQNEAQ. CDR3 length equals 16 residues. DNA of the CDR3: TGTGCCAGCAGTCTAGGTGGTTGGGGGCTCGATCAGCCCCAGCATTTT. Protein sequence: CASSLGGWGLDQPQHF.

This sequence joins TRBV11-2 and TRBJ2-7; 7 nucleotides align to TRBD2. The CDR3 covers 15 residues. V was clipped by 1 base and J by 2 bases; unmatched bases: 5. The V gene's germline CDR1 is SGHAT and CDR2 FQNNGV. This CDR3 reads CASSLGRREPYEQYF. CDR3 coding DNA: TGTGCCAGCAGCTTAGGGCGGCGGGAGCCCTACGAGCAGTACTTC.

The chain employs TRBV5-1 and TRBJ1-1; TRBD1 agrees at 8 bases. CDR1 is SGHRS and CDR2 is YFSETQ in the germline V gene. The V segment lost 5 bases and the J segment 4 bases; nucleotides outside the gene matches: 4. CDR3 length equals 13 residues. The CDR3 protein is CASRYTGGTEAFF. Written as DNA, the CDR3 is TGCGCCAGCAGATATACAGGGGGCACTGAAGCTTTCTTT.

The gene calls are TRBV5-6 and TRBJ2-6, with D uncertain. This CDR3 spans 16 amino acids. CDR1 and CDR2 from the germline V gene are SGHDT and YYEEEE. Trimming removed 4 bases from V and 2 bases from J, with 13 bases in between. CDR3 sequence (DNA): TGTGCCAGCAGCACCCTTATTGATGCTGGGGCCAACGTCCTGACTTTC. Encoded protein: CASSTLIDAGANVLTF.

The chain combines TRBV28 with TRBJ1-5; D is perhaps TRBD1 (5 bases). CDR1 is MDHEN and CDR2 is SYDVKM in the germline V gene. CDR3 length: 12 amino acids. V was shortened by 8 bases and J by 2 bases, with 7 bases between the two germline ends. For the CDR3, the DNA is TGTGCCAGCGTGGGGGGCAATCAGCCCCAGCATTTT. As protein: CASVGGNQPQHF.

The V and J genes are TRBV5-1 and TRBJ2-7; TRBD1 matches 8 bases. The length of the CDR3 is 14 residues. Germline V gene data show CDR1 as SGHRS and CDR2 as YFSETQ. J gave up 6 bases and V 4 bases, and 9 bases lay outside the gene matches. CDR3 nucleotides: TGCGCCAGCAGCATAGGGACAGGTCTTGGCGAGCAGTACTTC. It translates to CASSIGTGLGEQYF. Full variable domain (missing parts from reference TRBV5-1 and TRBJ2-7): KAGVTQTPRYLIKTRGQQVTLSCSPISGHRSVSWYQQTPGQGLQFLFEYFSETQRNKGNFPGRFSGRQFSNSRSEMNVSTLELGDSALYLCASSIGTGLGEQYFGPGTRLTVT.

The chain couples TRBV4-3 to TRBJ2-7; 8 bases fit TRBD1. J was trimmed by 0 bases and V by 1 base; bases with no gene match: 2. The germline V gene has CDR1 LGHNA and CDR2 YSLEER. This CDR3 has 15 amino acids. In DNA, the CDR3 is TGCGCCAGCAGCCAAGGGACAGGGATCTCCTACGAGCAGTACTTC. Its translation is CASSQGTGISYEQYF.

This chain joins TRBV10-3 and TRBJ2-7, with D unresolved. Germline V lookup: CDR1 ENHRY, CDR2 SYGVKD. V was clipped by 2 bases and J by 6 bases, with 11 bases between them. The CDR3 contains 13 residues. The CDR3 DNA is TGTGCCATCAGTGAGGTATGGACCGGCGAGCAGTACTTC. It codes for CAISEVWTGEQYF.

The chain recombines TRBV13 with TRBJ1-2, with no clear D. V shed 7 bases and J shed 8 bases, with 20 bases lying between them. This CDR3 has 14 amino acids. CDR1 is PRHDT, CDR2 FYEKMQ, per germline (reference sequence). The CDR3 sequence is CASTPGSGSQGYTF. The CDR3, as DNA: TGTGCCAGCACCCCCGGGAGCGGGTCCCAGGGCTACACCTTC.

The chain recombines TRBV19 with TRBJ1-4, with 7 bases aligning to TRBD1. The CDR3 consists of 14 residues. Trimming removed 4 bases from V and 2 bases from J; junction bases left unmatched: 1. Per the germline V gene, CDR1 is LNHDA and CDR2 is SQIVND (reference sequence). The CDR3 DNA is TGTGCCAGTAGTACGGGACAGACTAATGAAAAACTGTTTTTT. It encodes CASSTGQTNEKLFF.

The chain is built from TRBV9 and TRBJ2-5; D may correspond to TRBD1 or TRBD2 (6 bases each). Germline V lookup: CDR1 SGDLS, CDR2 YYNGEE. The CDR3 has 14 amino acids. V dropped 0 bases and J dropped 5 bases, with 11 bases sitting between them. This chain's CDR3 is CASSVGLGGETQYF. CDR3 coding DNA: TGTGCCAGCAGCGTAGGATTAGGGGGGGAGACCCAGTACTTC.

The V and J genes are TRBV10-1 and TRBJ2-3; 7 positions agree with TRBD1. The germline V gene has CDR1 WNHNN and CDR2 SYGVQD (reference sequence). CDR3 length: 15 amino acids. V lost 7 bases to trimming and J lost 2 bases; unmatched junction nucleotides: 9. The CDR3 loop is CASTPGTANTDTQYF. In nucleotides, the CDR3 is TGCGCCAGCACTCCCGGGACAGCGAACACAGATACGCAGTATTTT.